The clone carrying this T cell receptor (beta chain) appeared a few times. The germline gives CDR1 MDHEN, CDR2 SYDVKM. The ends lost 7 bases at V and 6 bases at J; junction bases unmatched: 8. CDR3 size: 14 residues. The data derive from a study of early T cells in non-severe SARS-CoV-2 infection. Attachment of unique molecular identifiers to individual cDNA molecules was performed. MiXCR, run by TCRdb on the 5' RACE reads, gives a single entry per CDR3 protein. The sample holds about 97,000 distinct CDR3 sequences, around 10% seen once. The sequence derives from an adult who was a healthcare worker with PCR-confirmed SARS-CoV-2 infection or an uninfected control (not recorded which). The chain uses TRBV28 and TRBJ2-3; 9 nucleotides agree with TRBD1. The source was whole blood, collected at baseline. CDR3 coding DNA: TGTGCCAGCATAAACAGGGGGCAGTCGGATACGCAGTATTTT. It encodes CASINRGQSDTQYF.